Listed below are T cell receptor beta chains from one sample, sequenced in a study of beta chain features in type 1 diabetes. TCRdb's copy holds only in-frame clones and misses some; the assay was immunoSEQ multiplex PCR. In the table there are around 300,000 clones, 8% to 13% of which are singletons. What was sequenced was naive CD4+ T cells from blood. These receptor sequences come from a woman between 25 and 40 years old in good health. CDR3s include the opening cysteine and the closing phenylalanine or tryptophan. The D gene is left open where the match is weak. Clone size appears in some rows only: once, few, many, or a class for an expanded clone.

TGTGCCAGCAGCATAGTTACAGGGCAAGAGACCCAGTACTTC,CASSIVTGQETQYF,TRBJ2-5,few,TRBV7-2,NA
TGCGCCAGCAGCATCCTGACAGGGGCCAAAAACATTCAGTACTTC,CASSILTGAKNIQYF,TRBJ2-4,NA,TRBV5-1,TRBD1
TGTGCCAGCACCGTCTCGCGGAACACTGAAGCTTTCTTT,CASTVSRNTEAFF,TRBJ1-1,few,TRBV7-2,NA
TGTGCCAGCAGCTTAGATCGGCGCGGGAGGCAATACGAGCAGTACTTC,CASSLDRRGRQYEQYF,TRBJ2-7,few,TRBV11-2,TRBD2
TGTGCCAGCAGTTTATCTGGAGCCTACAATGAGCAGTTCTTC,CASSLSGAYNEQFF,TRBJ2-1,NA,TRBV28,NA
TGTGCCAGTGTTCCTCGTGCGGCGGGAGGGGGTGGCACGCAGTATTTT,CASVPRAAGGGGTQYF,TRBJ2-3,NA,TRBV19,TRBD2
TGTGCCACTAATAGGGAGATCTATGGCTACACCTTC,CATNREIYGYTF,TRBJ1-2,NA,TRBV7-8,NA
TGTGCCAGCTCACCCCGGGACAGTGAGAATCAGCCCCAGCATTTT,CASSPRDSENQPQHF,TRBJ1-5,NA,TRBV18,TRBD1
TGTGCCAGCTCACCAGGGACAGGCGGTGTTGAAAAACTGTTTTTT,CASSPGTGGVEKLFF,TRBJ1-4,few,TRBV18,TRBD1
TGCGCCAGCAGCCAAAGGAGGACAGGGGGCCCCTACGAGCAGTACTTC,CASSQRRTGGPYEQYF,TRBJ2-7,NA,TRBV5-1,TRBD1
TGCGCCAGCAGCCCCTCGGGGGGCACTGAAGCTTTCTTT,CASSPSGGTEAFF,TRBJ1-1,few,TRBV5-1,NA
TGTGCCAGCAGCTTAGGGCAGCGGGAGAACACCGGGGAGCTGTTTTTT,CASSLGQRENTGELFF,TRBJ2-2,NA,TRBV11-3,TRBD2